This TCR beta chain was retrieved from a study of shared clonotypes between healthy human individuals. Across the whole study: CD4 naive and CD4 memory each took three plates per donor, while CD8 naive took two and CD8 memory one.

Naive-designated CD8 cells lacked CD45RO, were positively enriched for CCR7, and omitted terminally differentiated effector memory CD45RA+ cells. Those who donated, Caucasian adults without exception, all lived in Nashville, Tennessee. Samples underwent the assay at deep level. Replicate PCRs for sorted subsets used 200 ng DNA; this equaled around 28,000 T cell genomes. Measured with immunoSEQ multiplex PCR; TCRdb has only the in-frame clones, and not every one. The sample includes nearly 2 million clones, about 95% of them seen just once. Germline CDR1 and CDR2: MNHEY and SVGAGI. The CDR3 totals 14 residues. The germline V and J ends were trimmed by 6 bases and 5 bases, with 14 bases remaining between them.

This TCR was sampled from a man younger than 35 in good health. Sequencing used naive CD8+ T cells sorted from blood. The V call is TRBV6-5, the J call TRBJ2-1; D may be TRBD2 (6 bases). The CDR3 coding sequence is TGTGCCAGCAGCGAGGGAGGAGAAAACAATGAGCAGTTCTTC. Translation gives CASSEGGENNEQFF.